The 13 T cell receptor beta chains below all came from one sample that was sequenced in a study of blood T cell repertoires in COVID-19. Generated by immunoSEQ multiplex PCR, the TCRdb table keeps only in-frame clones and is missing some. The sample records 150,000 to 200,000 clones, more than 65% being singletons. Sequencing was done on a sample of PBMCs or T cells enriched from blood (not recorded which). These receptors all stem from a middle-aged man who had recovered from COVID-19.

Only one count was recorded for this clone. V is TRBV24-1 and J is TRBJ1-5; D is possibly TRBD1 (5 bases). Germline V gives CDR1 KGHDR, CDR2 SFDVKD. This CDR3 spans 15 amino acids. With 9 bases removed from V and 3 bases from J, the gap between germline ends came to 17 bases. The CDR3 sequence is CATEDAKGHNQPQHF. In DNA, the CDR3 is TGTGCCACCGAAGACGCAAAGGGGCACAATCAGCCCCAGCATTTT.

The J gene is TRBJ1-1, the V gene TRBV18, with D possibly matching TRBD1 (5 bases). Germline loops: CDR1 KGHSH, CDR2 LQKENI. The CDR3 has 18 residues. With 2 bases removed from V and 1 base from J, the gap between germline ends came to 20 bases. The CDR3 protein is CASSPESGQTLRNTEAFF. The CDR3 coding sequence is TGTGCCAGCTCACCAGAGTCAGGGCAGACCCTGCGGAACACTGAAGCTTTCTTT. The variable domain in full, completed from reference TRBV18 and TRBJ1-1, reads NAGVMQNPRHLVRRRGQEARLRCSPMKGHSHVYWYRQLPEEGLKFMVYLQKENIIDESGMPKERFSAEFPKEGPSILRIQQVVRGDSAAYFCASSPESGQTLRNTEAFFGQGTRLTVV.

V and J are TRBV6-4 and TRBJ2-3, with 8 positions matching TRBD2. The CDR3 runs 15 residues. CDR1 and CDR2 (germline): MRHNA, SNTAGT. The trim removed 5 bases at V and 2 bases at J, leaving 6 bases unmatched. CDR3 DNA: TGTGCCAGCAGTCCCCTTAGCGGGAACACAGATACGCAGTATTTT. This encodes CASSPLSGNTDTQYF.

The chain employs TRBV28 and TRBJ1-6; perhaps TRBD1 as D (6 bases). Germline V lookup: CDR1 MDHEN, CDR2 SYDVKM. The CDR3 has 14 residues. V lost 2 bases to trimming and J lost 10 bases, with 12 bases between them. CDR3: CASSLTGGRSPLHF. CDR3 DNA sequence: TGTGCCAGCAGTTTAACTGGGGGCCGATCACCCCTCCACTTT. Looking up the rest from reference TRBV28 and TRBJ1-6 gives the full variable domain: DVKVTQSSRYLVKRTGEKVFLECVQDMDHENMFWYRQDPGLGLRLIYFSYDVKMKEKGDIPEGYSVSREKKERFSLILESASTNQTSMYLCASSLTGGRSPLHFGNGTRLTVT.

The chain carries TRBV20-1 and TRBJ2-2; D is uncertain. The ends were cut back, 6 bases at V and 1 base at J, with 3 bases in the middle. Germline V gives CDR1 DFQATT, CDR2 SNEGSKA (reference sequence). The CDR3 runs 11 residues. The CDR3 DNA sequence: TGCAGTGCCCTGAACACCGGGGAGCTGTTTTTT. Translating gives CSALNTGELFF.

This clone showed up just once. The chain employs TRBV12-1 and TRBJ2-1; the DNA was not compared with TRBD1, the D call given in the table. TRBV12-1 corresponds to a pseudogene. This CDR3 comprises 17 residues. Here the CDR3 DNA reads TGTGCCAGCAGCTTTAGTCGGGGACAGGGGGCCGCGGATGAGCAGTTCTTC. It specifies CASSFSRGQGAADEQFF.

This rearrangement joins TRBV19 to TRBJ2-2, with 12 bases that match TRBD2. The CDR3 consists of 14 residues. Germline V CDR1 and CDR2: LNHDA, SQIVND (reference sequence). J gave up 5 bases and V 5 bases, and 0 bases lay outside the gene matches. The CDR3 DNA sequence: TGTGCCAGTAGTCTAGCGGGGGGGACCGGGGAGCTGTTTTTT. This gives the protein CASSLAGGTGELFF.

The V gene is TRBV28, the J gene TRBJ1-5; perhaps TRBD1 as D (5 bases). CDR1 and CDR2 (germline): MDHEN, SYDVKM. This CDR3 is built from 13 residues. Trimming stripped 3 bases from V and 4 bases from J, with 7 bases between. This chain's CDR3 is CASSFGGNQPQHF. In DNA form, the CDR3 reads TGTGCCAGCAGTTTCGGGGGAAATCAGCCCCAGCATTTT.

The gene calls are TRBV5-1 and TRBJ2-5; D gene ambiguous. Trimming pared 2 bases from V and 3 bases from J, leaving 8 bases between. The CDR3 consists of 13 residues. Germline assignment: CDR1 SGHRS and CDR2 YFSETQ. CDR3 in amino acids: CASSFPSEETQYF. CDR3 bases: TGCGCCAGCAGCTTCCCCTCCGAAGAGACCCAGTACTTC. The full variable domain, in which reference TRBV5-1 and TRBJ2-5 provide the parts outside the CDR3, is KAGVTQTPRYLIKTRGQQVTLSCSPISGHRSVSWYQQTPGQGLQFLFEYFSETQRNKGNFPGRFSGRQFSNSRSEMNVSTLELGDSALYLCASSFPSEETQYFGPGTRLLVL.

This chain connects TRBV29-1 to TRBJ2-4; 7 bases match TRBD1. Germline assignment: CDR1 SQVTM and CDR2 ANQGSEA. The CDR3 contains 12 residues. J was trimmed by 6 bases and V by 2 bases; bases with no gene match: 1. The CDR3 loop reads CSVENRGNIQYF. The CDR3, as DNA: TGCAGCGTTGAAAACAGGGGAAACATTCAGTACTTC.

V and J are TRBV25-1 and TRBJ2-5; 9 positions match TRBD1. The V gene's germline CDR1 is MGHDK and CDR2 SYGVNS. The CDR3 loop spans 15 amino acids. Losses at the gene ends were 4 bases for V and 3 bases for J; bases not matched to a gene: 6. The CDR3 region is CASSGGGQGEETQYF. The DNA of the CDR3 is TGTGCCAGCAGTGGGGGGGGACAGGGCGAAGAGACCCAGTACTTC.

As regards this clone: One junction end does not reproduce the germline sequence, and a read error may be involved. This chain joins TRBV6-1 and TRBJ1-3; D ambiguous. Germline values: CDR1 MNHNS, CDR2 SASEGT. CDR3 length equals 14 residues. The CDR3 DNA reads TGTGCCAGCATTGAAGGAGGTCTCGGAAACACCATATATTTT. This gives the protein CASIEGGLGNTIYF.

The V gene is TRBV7-3, the J gene TRBJ1-6; unclear D gene. CDR1 is SGHTA and CDR2 is FQGTGA in the germline V gene. This CDR3 contains 14 residues. V dropped 6 bases and J dropped 0 bases, with 6 bases sitting between them. For the CDR3, the DNA is TGTGCCAGCAGTTTGAGCTCCTATAATTCACCCCTCCACTTT. Its translation is CASSLSSYNSPLHF.